One and the same sample provided the 29 T cell receptor beta chains below, sequenced in a study of PD-1 and CTLA-4 blockade in melanoma. Here immunoSEQ multiplex PCR was the method, and the copy in TCRdb shows in-frame clones only, minus some. The table has under 20,000 clones, approximately 70% seen once. Here the sequenced sample was CD8+ T cells from peripheral blood, taken from a patient given anti-PD-1 treatment. Receptor source: a human donor with melanoma.

The V and J genes are TRBV11-3 and TRBJ2-3; TRBD2 might be the D (6 bases). Germline CDR1 is SGHNT and CDR2 is YENEEA. The V end lost 1 base, the J end lost 4 bases, and 12 bases lay between the germline ends. The CDR3 is made up of 15 amino acids. CDR3 residues: CASSLVGGAADTQYF. The CDR3 DNA reads as TGTGCCAGCAGCTTAGTCGGAGGGGCCGCAGATACGCAGTATTTT.

This sequence joins TRBV7-2 and TRBJ2-1, with D tentatively TRBD2 (5 bases). Germline V gene lookup returns CDR1 SGHTA and CDR2 FQGNSA. The CDR3 consists of 15 residues. The ends were cut back, 5 bases at V and 5 bases at J, with 16 bases in the middle. CDR3 sequence reads: CASSPRFSADNEQFF. Here the CDR3 DNA reads TGTGCCAGCAGCCCCCGTTTTAGCGCTGACAATGAGCAGTTCTTC.

The V gene is TRBV27, the J gene TRBJ2-1, with no clear D. Trimming left V 6 bases short and J 4 bases short, with 7 bases between. The length of the CDR3 is 12 residues. The germline V gene has CDR1 MNHEY and CDR2 SMNVEV (reference sequence). CDR3 protein: CASRSSYNEQFF. The CDR3 nucleotides read TGTGCCAGCAGGAGTAGTTACAATGAGCAGTTCTTC.

In its sample, this clone was seen a few times. This sequence joins TRBV6-6 and TRBJ1-2; D remains ambiguous. V was shortened by 6 bases and J by 3 bases, with 5 bases between the two germline ends. CDR1 and CDR2 from the germline V gene are MNHNY and SVGAGI (reference sequence). This CDR3 has 11 amino acids. The CDR3 nucleotides are TGTGCCAGCAGGGACTACTATGGCTACACCTTC. This translates into CASRDYYGYTF.

V usage is TRBV27 and J usage is TRBJ1-1; a weak D match, TRBD1 (6 bases). CDR1 and CDR2 from the germline V gene are MNHEY and SMNVEV (reference sequence). The CDR3 runs to 16 residues. Between the trimmed V and J ends, which lost 2 bases and 0 bases, there was a span of 13 bases. Here the CDR3 DNA reads TGTGCCAGCAGTTTAGGATTAACAGGGATGAACACTGAAGCTTTCTTT. The encoded protein is CASSLGLTGMNTEAFF.

The chain recombines TRBV7-9 with TRBJ1-5; D may be TRBD1 (5 bases). V lost 5 bases and J lost 2, with 13 bases in between. CDR3 length: 15 amino acids. Germline V gives CDR1 SEHNR, CDR2 FQNEAQ (reference sequence). This CDR3 reads CASSPPGGGNQPQHF. The CDR3 DNA sequence: TGTGCCAGCAGCCCCCCGGGGGGTGGCAATCAGCCCCAGCATTTT.

This clone was seen more than once but under ten times. The chain combines TRBV2 with TRBJ1-1; a weak D match, TRBD1 (5 bases). Germline V gives CDR1 SNHLY, CDR2 FYNNEI. V lost 0 bases and J 2 bases, leaving 10 bases between the germline ends. The CDR3 runs 15 residues. CDR3 sequence (DNA): TGTGCCAGCAGTGAAGCATGGGGACCAAACACTGAAGCTTTCTTT. Translation: CASSEAWGPNTEAFF.

The chain carries TRBV27 and TRBJ2-5; D is unresolved. V was shortened by 3 bases and J by 2 bases, with 7 bases between the two germline ends. Germline CDR1 is MNHEY and CDR2 is SMNVEV (reference sequence). The CDR3 has 13 residues. CDR3 region: CASSFSVQETQYF. In DNA form, the CDR3 reads TGTGCCAGCAGTTTTTCGGTGCAAGAGACCCAGTACTTC.

V usage is TRBV13 and J usage is TRBJ2-7; D is unclear. Trimming took off 2 bases at V and 1 base at J, with 9 bases between the two ends. Germline CDR1 reads PRHDT; CDR2 reads FYEKMQ (reference sequence). The CDR3 is 14 amino acids. The CDR3 bases are TGTGCCAGCAGCTTATCCGGGCCTTCCTACGAGCAGTACTTC. Amino acids: CASSLSGPSYEQYF.

This chain connects TRBV4-1 to TRBJ2-1; D perhaps matches TRBD1 (5 bases). There are 16 residues in the CDR3. CDR1 and CDR2 from the germline V gene are MGHRA and YSYEKL. V was clipped by 3 bases and J by 0 bases, with 12 bases between them. CDR3 sequence reads: CASSHRSDSSYNEQFF. DNA of the CDR3: TGCGCCAGCAGCCACAGGAGTGACAGCTCCTACAATGAGCAGTTCTTC.

The chain links TRBV7-8 to TRBJ1-2; D is uncertain. V lost 4 bases to trimming and J lost 0 bases, with 6 bases between them. The CDR3 contains 13 residues. Per the germline V gene, CDR1 is SGHVS and CDR2 is FQNEAQ. The CDR3 is CASSSTPNYGYTF. Here the CDR3 DNA reads TGTGCCAGCAGCTCGACACCTAACTATGGCTACACCTTC.

V is TRBV5-5 and J is TRBJ1-2, with D maybe TRBD1 (5 bases). The CDR3 consists of 14 residues. The germline CDR1 and CDR2 sequences are SGHKS and YYEKEE (reference sequence). V dropped 4 bases and J dropped 1 base, with 11 bases sitting between them. In DNA form, the CDR3 reads TGTGCCAGCAGCCCTGAGACAGTTAACTATGGCTACACCTTC. Its translation: CASSPETVNYGYTF.

This clone was counted a single time. The chain employs TRBV15 and TRBJ1-1, with a weak D call TRBD1 (5 bases). Germline V lookup: CDR1 LNHNV, CDR2 YYDKDF (reference sequence). The CDR3 runs to 16 residues. V shed 1 base and J shed 0 bases, with 12 bases lying between them. The CDR3 sequence: CATSRVLDTLNTEAFF. The CDR3 region has the DNA TGTGCCACCAGCAGAGTTCTGGACACCCTGAACACTGAAGCTTTCTTT.

A word on this clone: One end of the junction varies from germline; a read error may be responsible. This chain links TRBV7-7 with TRBJ1-1, with D uncertain. The germline gives CDR1 SSHAT, CDR2 FNYEAQ (reference sequence). The CDR3 consists of 13 residues. The CDR3 loop is CASSHSPNTEAFF. CDR3 DNA: TGTGCTAGCAGCCATTCACCCAACACTGAAGCTTTCTTT.

The gene calls are TRBV5-6 and TRBJ1-2, with TRBD1 matching 10 bases. Per the germline V gene, CDR1 is SGHDT and CDR2 is YYEEEE. CDR3 size: 13 residues. V lost 4 bases, J lost 6 bases, and 3 bases stayed unmatched. CDR3 region: CASSVTGGDGYTF. For the CDR3, the DNA is TGTGCCAGCAGCGTGACAGGGGGCGATGGCTACACCTTC.

V is TRBV7-6 and J is TRBJ2-3, with D unresolved. This CDR3 is 16 amino acids long. Germline CDR1 and CDR2: SGHVS and FNYEAQ. V lost 2 bases and J 5 bases, leaving 17 bases between the germline ends. The CDR3 is CASSLLSLSGLDTQYF. Here the CDR3 DNA reads TGTGCCAGCAGCTTATTGAGCCTCTCCGGATTAGATACGCAGTATTTT. Combining the CDR3 with reference TRBV7-6 and TRBJ2-3 gives the whole variable domain GAGVSQSPRYKVTKRGQDVALRCDPISGHVSLYWYRQALGQGPEFLTYFNYEAQQDKSGLPNDRFSAERPEGSISTLTIQRTEQRDSAMYRCASSLLSLSGLDTQYFGPGTRLTVL.

The chain is built from TRBV10-1 and TRBJ1-1; D uncertain. V shed 3 bases and J shed 0 bases, with 17 bases lying between them. The length of the CDR3 is 17 residues. Germline CDR1 is WNHNN and CDR2 is SYGVQD (reference sequence). CDR3 sequence (DNA): TGCGCCAGCAGTGATCATCTATCGGCAGACATGAACACTGAAGCTTTCTTT. Its translation: CASSDHLSADMNTEAFF.

CDR3 sequence reads: CASSGTSGINEQFF. The CDR3 nucleotides are TGTGCCAGCAGCGGGACTAGCGGGATTAATGAGCAGTTCTTC. V and J are TRBV7-9 and TRBJ2-1; the match to TRBD2 covers 13 bases. Germline-derived CDR1 and CDR2 are SEHNR and FQNEAQ (reference sequence). This CDR3 is 14 amino acids long. J was trimmed by 7 bases and V by 5 bases; bases with no gene match: 2.

This rearrangement joins TRBV7-8 to TRBJ2-4, with 12 nucleotides matching TRBD2. CDR3 length: 14 residues. Germline CDR1 and CDR2: SGHVS and FQNEAQ. The V segment lost 2 bases and the J segment 11 bases; nucleotides outside the gene matches: 4. The CDR3 sequence is CASSLSASGGVQYF. CDR3 in DNA: TGTGCCAGCAGCTTATCCGCTAGCGGGGGGGTTCAGTACTTC.

This clone has more than one count but fewer than ten. This chain joins TRBV19 and TRBJ2-3; the match to TRBD2 covers 9 bases. CDR3 length: 15 amino acids. Germline V gene data show CDR1 as LNHDA and CDR2 as SQIVND (reference sequence). V trimming: 1 base; J trimming: 4 bases; junction bases outside the gene matches: 3. CDR3 loop: CASSIGAGGADTQYF. The CDR3 DNA is TGTGCCAGTAGTATAGGGGCGGGAGGGGCAGATACGCAGTATTTT. Variable domain in full (rest from reference TRBV19 and TRBJ2-3): DGGITQSPKYLFRKEGQNVTLSCEQNLNHDAMYWYRQDPGQGLRLIYYSQIVNDFQKGDIAEGYSVSREKKESFPLTVTSAQKNPTAFYLCASSIGAGGADTQYFGPGTRLTVL.

The chain has TRBV13 and TRBJ1-1; D is unclear. The germline V gene has CDR1 PRHDT and CDR2 FYEKMQ (reference sequence). The CDR3 contains 12 residues. The V end was cut by 3 bases, the J end by 6 bases, with 8 bases between. Written as DNA, the CDR3 is TGTGCCAGCAGCTTCGGGCCCCCTGAAGCTTTCTTT. It is translated as CASSFGPPEAFF. Using reference TRBV13 and TRBJ1-1 for the parts outside the CDR3, the full variable domain is AAGVIQSPRHLIKEKRETATLKCYPIPRHDTVYWYQQGPGQDPQFLISFYEKMQSDKGSIPDRFSAQQFSDYHSELNMSSLELGDSALYFCASSFGPPEAFFGQGTRLTVV.

The chain uses TRBV27 and TRBJ2-1; TRBD2 aligns across 11 bases. The CDR3 runs to 15 residues. V was clipped by 7 bases and J by 6 bases; unmatched bases: 8. CDR1 and CDR2 (germline): MNHEY, SMNVEV (reference sequence). CDR3 in amino acids: CASTWTSGLPNEQFF. CDR3 bases: TGTGCCAGCACCTGGACTAGCGGGCTCCCCAATGAGCAGTTCTTC.

The sample holds a few counts of this clone. V and J are TRBV29-1 and TRBJ2-2, with D possibly being TRBD1 or TRBD2 (5 bases each). CDR3 length: 16 amino acids. CDR1 is SQVTM and CDR2 is ANQGSEA in the germline V gene. Trimming took 3 bases from V and 1 from J, leaving 15 bases between them. The CDR3 coding sequence is TGCAGCGTTGAGCTCAGGGACGCTGGGAACACCGGGGAGCTGTTTTTT. It translates to CSVELRDAGNTGELFF.

This clone was counted between two and nine times. The chain joins TRBV27 to TRBJ2-1, with D unclear. Germline-derived CDR1 and CDR2 are MNHEY and SMNVEV (reference sequence). Trimming took off 7 bases at V and 0 bases at J, with 10 bases between the two ends. The CDR3 is 14 amino acids. The CDR3 DNA reads TGTGCCAGCAACTGGGCAGGCTCCTACAATGAGCAGTTCTTC. Protein sequence: CASNWAGSYNEQFF.

The chain employs TRBV10-3 and TRBJ2-7, with TRBD1 matching 9 bases. V shed 4 bases, J shed 4 bases, and the junction held 8 bases outside the gene matches. The germline gives CDR1 ENHRY, CDR2 SYGVKD. This CDR3 region has 15 residues. CDR3 bases: TGTGCCATCAGTGGCACCGGGACAGGGTTGTACGAGCAGTACTTC. Protein: CAISGTGTGLYEQYF.

This chain uses TRBV6-5 with TRBJ1-2, with D possibly matching TRBD1 (6 bases). This CDR3 has 14 residues. Between the trimmed V and J ends, which lost 1 base and 4 bases, there was a span of 10 bases. The germline CDR1 and CDR2 sequences are MNHEY and SVGAGI. CDR3 sequence reads: CASSYLKQGYGYTF. DNA of the CDR3: TGTGCCAGCAGTTACTTGAAACAGGGCTATGGCTACACCTTC.

The chain joins TRBV19 to TRBJ2-7, with D maybe TRBD2 (6 bases). CDR3 length equals 14 residues. Trimming shortened V by 3 bases and J by 7 bases, and 16 bases separated the two germline ends. The V gene's germline CDR1 is LNHDA and CDR2 SQIVND (reference sequence). CDR3: CASSIGAGPREQYF. CDR3 sequence (DNA): TGTGCCAGTAGTATCGGTGCGGGACCCCGGGAGCAGTACTTC.

The chain recombines TRBV4-1 with TRBJ2-7, with no clear D. Germline V gene lookup returns CDR1 MGHRA and CDR2 YSYEKL. V gave up 4 bases and J gave up 7 bases, with 20 bases separating them. The CDR3 runs 15 residues. The CDR3 DNA reads as TGCGCCAGCAGCCGAGAACCGGGCCTCCCGGAGGAGCAGTACTTC. Its translation is CASSREPGLPEEQYF.

The chain uses TRBV11-2 and TRBJ2-5, with TRBD2 identical over 8 bases. Germline CDR1 reads SGHAT; CDR2 reads FQNNGV. V shed 3 bases, J shed 2 bases, and the junction held 8 bases outside the gene matches. CDR3 length: 16 residues. CDR3 protein: CASSFTAGDWQETQYF. The CDR3, as DNA: TGTGCCAGCAGCTTCACAGCGGGAGACTGGCAAGAGACCCAGTACTTC. Full variable domain (missing parts from reference TRBV11-2 and TRBJ2-5): EAGVAQSPRYKIIEKRQSVAFWCNPISGHATLYWYQQILGQGPKLLIQFQNNGVVDDSQLPKDRFSAERLKGVDSTLKIQPAKLEDSAVYLCASSFTAGDWQETQYFGPGTRLLVL.